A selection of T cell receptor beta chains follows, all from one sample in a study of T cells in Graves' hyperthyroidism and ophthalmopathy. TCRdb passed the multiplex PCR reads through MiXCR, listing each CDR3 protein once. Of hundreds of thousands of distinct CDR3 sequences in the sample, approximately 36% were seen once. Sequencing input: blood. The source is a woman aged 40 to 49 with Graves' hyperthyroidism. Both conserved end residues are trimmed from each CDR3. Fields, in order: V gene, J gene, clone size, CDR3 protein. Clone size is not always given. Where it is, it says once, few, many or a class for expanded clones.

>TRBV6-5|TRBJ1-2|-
ASSAYTGGYT
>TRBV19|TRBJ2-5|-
ASSPLKKGGAETQY
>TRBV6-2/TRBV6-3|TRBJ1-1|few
ASSNRDTNTEAF
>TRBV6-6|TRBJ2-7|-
ASSYAGIGYEQY
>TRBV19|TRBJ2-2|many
ASKAGELF
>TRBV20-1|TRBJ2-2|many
SARDGTTGELF
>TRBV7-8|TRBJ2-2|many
ASSPAGDSRELF
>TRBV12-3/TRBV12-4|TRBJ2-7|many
ASSRQETYEQY
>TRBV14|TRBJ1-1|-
ASSSMRTEAF
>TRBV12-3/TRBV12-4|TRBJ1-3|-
ASTWDIRNTIY
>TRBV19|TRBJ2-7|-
ASQSGAGDEQY
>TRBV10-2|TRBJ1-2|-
ASSATGTDHGYT
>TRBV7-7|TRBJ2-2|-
ASSKTRSVNTGELF
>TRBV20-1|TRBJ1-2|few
SAHVQGAGGYT
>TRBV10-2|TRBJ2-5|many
ASSETWTGSGETQY
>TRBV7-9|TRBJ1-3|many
ASSLAGGLGNTIY
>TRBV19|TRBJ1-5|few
ASSIGGNSNQPQH
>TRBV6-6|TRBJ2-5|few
ASSTTTRGTGGTQY
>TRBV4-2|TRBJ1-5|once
ASSQGPGQPQH
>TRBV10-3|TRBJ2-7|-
AISERPVSYEQY
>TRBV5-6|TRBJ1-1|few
ASSPTWTNTEAF
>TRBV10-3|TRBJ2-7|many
ASSWTGLSYEQY
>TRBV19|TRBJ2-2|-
ATTDRTNTGELF
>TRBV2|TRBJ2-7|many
ASSVASGEQY